These 32 T cell receptor beta chains share one sample of origin, sequenced in a study of neurological immune-mediated disorders. TCRdb redid the calling of the 5' RACE reads with MiXCR, one entry per CDR3 protein. The sample holds tens of thousands of distinct CDR3 sequences, approximately 5.8% seen once. The time point was: longitudinal time-point 2. The sample comprised PBMCs. The origin of the receptors is a woman aged 60-75 years with multiple sclerosis.

This clonotype was recorded many times. The genes are TRBV20-1 and TRBJ1-1; TRBD1 agrees at 10 bases. The CDR3 spans 15 residues. Germline trimming cut 5 bases from V and 0 bases from J; bases unmatched to any gene: 6. Germline CDR1 and CDR2: DFQATT and SNEGSKA (reference sequence). CDR3 nucleotide sequence: TGCAGTGCTCCGGGTGGACAGGGGGTGAACACTGAAGCTTTCTTT. Amino acid sequence: CSAPGGQGVNTEAFF.

This clonotype was detected only a few times. V usage is TRBV7-6 and J usage is TRBJ2-5, with 7 bases lining up with TRBD2. The length of the CDR3 is 15 residues. Germline lookup yields CDR1 SGHVS and CDR2 FNYEAQ. The ends lost 1 base at V and 1 base at J; junction bases unmatched: 3. CDR3 nucleotide sequence: TGTGCCAGCAGCTTAGAATCGGGGGGCCAAGAGACCCAGTACTTC. Translation gives CASSLESGGQETQYF.

In this sample, this clonotype turned up many times. This chain joins TRBV5-1 and TRBJ2-3; D gene unclear. Looked up from germline, CDR1 is SGHRS and CDR2 is YFSETQ. The CDR3 is 12 residues long. Trimming took 0 bases from V and 2 from J, leaving 1 base between them. DNA of the CDR3: TGCGCCAGCAGCTTGGCCACAGATACGCAGTATTTT. Its translation is CASSLATDTQYF.

This clonotype has ten or more counts. The chain employs TRBV5-1 and TRBJ2-7; 9 nucleotides line up with TRBD1. CDR3 length equals 14 residues. CDR1 and CDR2 (germline): SGHRS, YFSETQ. V shed 0 bases and J 7 bases; nucleotides not matched to a gene: 5. The CDR3 reads CASSLGDRVGEQYF. The CDR3 DNA reads TGCGCCAGCAGCTTGGGGGACAGGGTAGGAGAGCAGTACTTC. The variable domain in full, with the rest retrieved from reference TRBV5-1 and TRBJ2-7, is KAGVTQTPRYLIKTRGQQVTLSCSPISGHRSVSWYQQTPGQGLQFLFEYFSETQRNKGNFPGRFSGRQFSNSRSEMNVSTLELGDSALYLCASSLGDRVGEQYFGPGTRLTVT.

In its sample, this clonotype was seen many times. V and J are TRBV20-1 and TRBJ1-5; 7 nucleotides align to TRBD1. The CDR3 has 16 residues. The germline CDR1 and CDR2 sequences are DFQATT and SNEGSKA (reference sequence). J was trimmed by 4 bases and V by 3 bases; bases with no gene match: 12. CDR3 in amino acids: CSASTIRDRLNQPQHF. CDR3 nucleotide sequence: TGCAGTGCTAGCACTATTCGGGACAGATTAAATCAGCCCCAGCATTTT.

This clonotype has a count of ten or more. The chain couples TRBV6-4 to TRBJ1-6; D is unresolved. This CDR3 is 13 amino acids long. V was pared by 3 bases and J by 6 bases, with 6 bases between. The germline gives CDR1 MRHNA, CDR2 SNTAGT. Here the CDR3 reads CASSEVVNSPLHF. The CDR3 region has the DNA TGTGCCAGCAGTGAGGTTGTTAATTCACCCCTCCACTTT.

Ten or more counts support this clonotype. The J gene is TRBJ2-6, the V gene TRBV20-1; 10 bases fit TRBD1. Germline CDR1 and CDR2: DFQATT and SNEGSKA (reference sequence). V was pared by 6 bases and J by 2 bases, with 7 bases of the junction left unmatched. The CDR3 spans 16 residues. CDR3 loop: CSAGGTGVAGANVLTF. In nucleotides, the CDR3 is TGCAGTGCCGGTGGGACAGGGGTTGCTGGGGCCAACGTCCTGACTTTC.

Ten or more counts support this clonotype. The gene calls are TRBV5-1 and TRBJ2-1, with 8 bases aligning to TRBD2. The CDR3 has 18 residues. The germline gives CDR1 SGHRS, CDR2 YFSETQ. V dropped 1 base and J dropped 4; count of bases not matched to a gene: 13. The CDR3 nucleotides read TGCGCCAGCAGCTTGTGGTTTGCGCCCGGGGGGGCGTACAATGAGCAGTTCTTC. Translated: CASSLWFAPGGAYNEQFF.

Details on this clonotype: A much larger clone differs from this one at a single base, so this may be a read error. V is TRBV5-6 and J is TRBJ1-1; D remains ambiguous. The CDR3 is 12 residues long. The germline V gene encodes CDR1 SGHDT and CDR2 YYEEEE. The CDR3 DNA is TGTGCCAGCACCTACATGAACACTGAAGATTTCTTT. This sequence encodes CASTYMNTEDFF.

In this sample, this clonotype turned up many times. J is TRBJ2-7 and V is TRBV28, with 8 bases matching TRBD1. The trim removed 5 bases at V and 4 bases at J, leaving 7 bases unmatched. The germline gives CDR1 MDHEN, CDR2 SYDVKM. CDR3 length: 14 residues. The CDR3 nucleotides are TGTGCCAGCAGTGATTCAGGGGGCAGGTACGAGCAGTACTTC. Encoded protein: CASSDSGGRYEQYF.

This clonotype was found many times. The rearrangement joins TRBV3-1 to TRBJ2-7; no firm D call. There are 14 residues in the CDR3. Germline assignment: CDR1 LGHDT and CDR2 YNNKEL (reference sequence). V was trimmed by 0 bases and J by 0 bases, leaving 6 bases between them. As DNA, the CDR3 is TGTGCCAGCAGCCAAGATTTTTTCTCCTACGAGCAGTACTTC. The encoded protein is CASSQDFFSYEQYF.

Many counts were recorded for this clonotype. This chain connects TRBV7-6 to TRBJ1-1; a possible D gene is TRBD1 (6 bases). Trimming pared 2 bases from V and 4 bases from J, leaving 14 bases between. The CDR3 length is 15 residues. In germline, CDR1 is SGHVS, CDR2 FNYEAQ. The DNA for the CDR3 is TGTGCCAGCAGCTTAATCAGGGGCGGGAGCACTGAAGCTTTCTTT. This translates into CASSLIRGGSTEAFF.

This clonotype was seen a handful of times. The V gene is TRBV14, the J gene TRBJ2-2; 8 bases are a match to TRBD1. The CDR3 sequence is 14 residues long. Germline V gene lookup returns CDR1 SGHDN and CDR2 FVKESK. J lost 7 bases, V lost 4 bases, and 5 bases had no gene match. The CDR3 sequence is CASSRTGTGGELFF. The CDR3 nucleotides read TGTGCCAGCAGCCGGACAGGGACGGGCGGGGAGCTGTTTTTT.

Only one count was recorded for this clonotype. A much larger clone lies a single base off, so this may be a read error. This chain links TRBV5-1 with TRBJ1-1, with a weak D call TRBD1 (5 bases). Trimming left V 1 base short and J 0 bases short, with 13 bases between. CDR1 is SGHRS, CDR2 YFSETQ, per germline. CDR3 length: 16 residues. The CDR3 region has the DNA TGCGCCAGCAGCTTGCTTGGGGACCGCGTGAACACTGAAGCTTTCTTT. It yields the protein CASSLLGDRVNTEAFF.

This clonotype turned up a few times. V is TRBV7-6 and J is TRBJ2-5, with unresolved D. V was shortened by 3 bases and J by 2 bases, with 16 bases between the two germline ends. Per germline, CDR1 SGHVS and CDR2 FNYEAQ. CDR3 length equals 16 residues. As DNA, the CDR3 is TGTGCCAGCAGCTTCAGTCATTGGTCCCCTCAAGAGACCCAGTACTTC. Translating gives CASSFSHWSPQETQYF.

J is TRBJ1-5 and V is TRBV20-1; no clear D. CDR3 length: 12 amino acids. The ends were cut back, 5 bases at V and 4 bases at J, with 9 bases in the middle. CDR1 is DFQATT and CDR2 is SNEGSKA in the germline V gene (reference sequence). The CDR3 DNA reads as TGCAGTGCTGGGGAACCGAATCAGCCCCAGCATTTT. It translates to CSAGEPNQPQHF.

This clonotype came up many times. The chain has TRBV11-2 and TRBJ2-1; D gene uncertain. The ends were cut back, 1 base at V and 7 bases at J, with 8 bases in the middle. This CDR3 comprises 13 residues. The germline V gene encodes CDR1 SGHAT and CDR2 FQNNGV. Here the CDR3 reads CASSLAPVNEQFF. In DNA, the CDR3 is TGTGCCAGCAGCTTAGCCCCTGTGAATGAGCAGTTCTTC. The entire variable domain, with the rest obtained from reference TRBV11-2 and TRBJ2-1, is as follows: EAGVAQSPRYKIIEKRQSVAFWCNPISGHATLYWYQQILGQGPKLLIQFQNNGVVDDSQLPKDRFSAERLKGVDSTLKIQPAKLEDSAVYLCASSLAPVNEQFFGPGTRLTVL.

This clonotype appeared many times. The gene calls are TRBV20-1 and TRBJ2-7; the D gene is possibly TRBD1 (5 bases). The CDR3 is made up of 12 amino acids. The germline CDR1 and CDR2 sequences are DFQATT and SNEGSKA (reference sequence). V was cut by 7 bases and J by 3 bases, with 13 bases left in between. The CDR3 nucleotides are TGCAGTGGGACAACCTACCTCTACGAGCAGTACTTC. Encoded protein: CSGTTYLYEQYF.

Many counts were recorded for this clonotype. As DNA, the CDR3 is TGTGCCAGCAGCCAAGGCAGCCATGACGCTTTCTTT. This sequence encodes CASSQGSHDAFF. The gene calls are TRBV3-1 and TRBJ1-1; D unresolved. CDR3 length equals 12 residues. V was shortened by 1 base and J by 11 bases, with 11 bases between the two germline ends. Per the germline V gene, CDR1 is LGHDT and CDR2 is YNNKEL (reference sequence).

This clonotype was counted ten times or more. The chain is built from TRBV20-1 and TRBJ1-1, with TRBD1 as a possible D gene (5 bases). V lost 5 bases, J lost 1 base, and 20 bases lay in between. The CDR3 consists of 16 residues. Germline V gene sequence: CDR1 DFQATT, CDR2 SNEGSKA (reference sequence). Written as DNA, the CDR3 is TGCAGTGCTCAACGTACAGGCAGAGGCACGAACACTGAAGCTTTCTTT. This translates into CSAQRTGRGTNTEAFF.

This clonotype was found a few times. The J gene is TRBJ1-3, the V gene TRBV24-1; D perhaps matches TRBD1 (6 bases). The V end lost 8 bases, the J end lost 4 bases, and 11 bases lay between the germline ends. The CDR3 loop spans 13 amino acids. The germline V gene has CDR1 KGHDR and CDR2 SFDVKD. The chain's CDR3 is CATTNGQGNTIYF. CDR3 DNA sequence: TGTGCCACCACCAACGGACAGGGAAACACCATATATTTT.

This clonotype was detected many times. The rearrangement links TRBV20-1 to TRBJ1-2; 7 nucleotides align to TRBD1. V gave up 6 bases and J gave up 5 bases; unmatched junction bases: 12. Germline V gene lookup returns CDR1 DFQATT and CDR2 SNEGSKA (reference sequence). This CDR3 is 14 amino acids long. CDR3 DNA: TGCAGTGCGATCGAGACAGGGAGGTTTTATGGCTACACCTTC. Its protein product is CSAIETGRFYGYTF.

In its sample, this clonotype was seen many times. The V and J genes are TRBV18 and TRBJ1-1; D remains ambiguous. CDR1 and CDR2 from the germline V gene are KGHSH and LQKENI. Trimming cost V 3 bases and J 4 bases, with 12 bases left between them. The CDR3 runs to 14 residues. The CDR3 bases are TGTGCCAGCTCACCCGGTCCGATATCCACTGAAGCTTTCTTT. This translates into CASSPGPISTEAFF.

This clonotype was observed many times. This chain connects TRBV4-2 to TRBJ2-5, with 10 positions matching TRBD2. V shed 1 base and J 0 bases; nucleotides not matched to a gene: 5. Germline CDR1 and CDR2: LGHNA and YNFKEQ. There are 17 residues in the CDR3. In nucleotides, the CDR3 is TGTGCCAGCAGCCAAGTTCTAGCGGGGGACAACCAAGAGACCCAGTACTTC. Protein: CASSQVLAGDNQETQYF.

In this sample, this clonotype turned up many times. The rearrangement joins TRBV7-2 to TRBJ2-5; the D is unclear. The CDR3 totals 15 residues. The germline V gene has CDR1 SGHTA and CDR2 FQGNSA. The V end was cut by 6 bases, the J end by 2 bases, with 16 bases between. The DNA of the CDR3 is TGTGCCAGCAGACAGAACAGAGTTTTACAAGAGACCCAGTACTTC. This encodes CASRQNRVLQETQYF. Supplemented by reference TRBV7-2 and TRBJ2-5, the full variable domain reads GAGVSQSPSNKVTEKGKDVELRCDPISGHTALYWYRQSLGQGLEFLIYFQGNSAPDKSGLPSDRFSAERTGGSVSTLTIQRTQQEDSAVYLCASRQNRVLQETQYFGPGTRLLVL.

This clonotype appeared many times. The chain combines TRBV27 with TRBJ2-1; TRBD2 aligns across 10 bases. This CDR3 contains 14 residues. The germline CDR1 and CDR2 sequences are MNHEY and SMNVEV (reference sequence). V dropped 5 bases and J dropped 6; count of bases not matched to a gene: 4. The CDR3 sequence is CASSRAGGRNEQFF. The CDR3 DNA follows: TGTGCCAGCAGTAGAGCGGGGGGGCGCAATGAGCAGTTCTTC.

This clonotype showed up many times. The V and J genes are TRBV7-6 and TRBJ1-2, with D perhaps matching TRBD1 (5 bases). CDR3 length: 13 amino acids. Germline V gene data show CDR1 as SGHVS and CDR2 as FNYEAQ. V gave up 0 bases and J gave up 6 bases, with 8 bases separating them. CDR3 DNA: TGTGCCAGCAGCTTAGCGCAAGGGGATGGCTACACCTTC. It yields the protein CASSLAQGDGYTF.

This clonotype came up once. A much larger clone differs by one base, so this may be a read error. The rearrangement links TRBV20-1 to TRBJ1-1, with D maybe TRBD1 (5 bases). The length of the CDR3 is 12 residues. Germline V lookup: CDR1 DFQATT, CDR2 SNEGSKA (reference sequence). Trimming removed 7 bases from V and 5 bases from J, with 14 bases in between. This CDR3 reads CSVRIRGTEAFF. CDR3 in DNA: TGCAGTGTACGGATCCGGGGGACTGAAGCTTTCTTT.

The sample holds many counts of this clonotype. The chain employs TRBV5-1 and TRBJ2-6, with D unclear. V lost 2 bases to trimming and J lost 4 bases, with 7 bases between them. The CDR3 length is 14 residues. Germline V CDR1 and CDR2: SGHRS, YFSETQ. The CDR3 DNA follows: TGCGCCAGCAGCTTACGGGCCGGGGCCAACGTCCTGACTTTC. It translates to CASSLRAGANVLTF.

This clonotype came up many times. The rearrangement joins TRBV3-1 to TRBJ2-2; 8 bases are a match to TRBD2. The CDR3 sequence is 17 residues long. The ends lost 0 bases at V and 7 bases at J; junction bases unmatched: 10. The V gene's germline CDR1 is LGHDT and CDR2 YNNKEL (reference sequence). CDR3 region: CASSQERAGVSGGELFF. The CDR3, as DNA: TGTGCCAGCAGCCAAGAAAGAGCGGGGGTTTCTGGCGGGGAGCTGTTTTTT.

V is TRBV29-1 and J is TRBJ1-4; no firm D call. V was shortened by 1 base and J by 5 bases, with 20 bases between the two germline ends. Germline V gives CDR1 SQVTM, CDR2 ANQGSEA. CDR3 size: 17 residues. The CDR3 reads CSVEGVMESGPNEKLFF. The CDR3 nucleotides are TGCAGCGTTGAAGGAGTTATGGAGAGCGGGCCGAATGAAAAACTGTTTTTT.

This clonotype came up many times. This sequence joins TRBV5-5 and TRBJ2-3; 7 bases match TRBD1. The CDR3 runs 15 residues. Germline V gives CDR1 SGHKS, CDR2 YYEKEE (reference sequence). The junction had 8 bases not matched to a gene; V was cut back by 4 bases and J by 3 bases. CDR3 protein: CASSRQGPGTDTQYF. CDR3 DNA: TGTGCCAGCAGCCGACAGGGACCGGGGACAGATACGCAGTATTTT.